These T cell receptor beta chains were read from a single sample in a study of Ad26.COV2.S vaccination and SARS-CoV-2 variants. Clones were read by immunoSEQ multiplex PCR, and TCRdb kept only the in-frame ones, dropping some. The sample has 150,000 to 200,000 clones; approximately 90% are singletons. Sequenced here: peripheral blood, sampled after recovery from COVID-19. These receptor sequences come from a human donor who had recovered from COVID-19. Both conserved end residues are part of each CDR3. D genes are given only for firm matches. Clone size, where shown, is once, few, many, or a class for clones that have expanded.

D,V,size,J,CDR3,DNA
.,TRBV6-6,.,TRBJ1-2,CASSYRGTYGYTF,TGTGCCAGCAGTTACAGGGGTACCTATGGCTACACCTTC
TRBD1,TRBV19,few,TRBJ1-2,CASNPGGVYGYTF,TGTGCCAGTAATCCAGGGGGCGTATATGGCTACACCTTC
TRBD2,TRBV7-2,few,TRBJ2-5,CASSPTSGRSETQYF,TGTGCCAGCAGCCCGACTAGCGGGAGGTCAGAGACCCAGTACTTC
.,TRBV29-1,.,TRBJ1-3,CSVAISGNTIYF,TGCAGCGTTGCGATTTCTGGAAACACCATATATTTT
.,TRBV5-4,.,TRBJ2-4,CASSADPGRENIQYF,TGTGCCAGCAGCGCAGATCCGGGACGAGAAAACATTCAGTACTTC
.,TRBV5-6,.,TRBJ2-5,CASSFLWVGIQETQYF,TGTGCCAGCAGCTTTTTATGGGTTGGGATTCAAGAGACCCAGTACTTC
.,TRBV6-6,.,TRBJ2-5,CASNFGAYQETQYF,TGTGCCAGCAATTTTGGCGCGTACCAAGAGACCCAGTACTTC
.,TRBV7-9,.,TRBJ2-1,CASSPRGSSYNEQFF,TGTGCCAGCAGTCCGCGGGGTAGCTCCTACAATGAGCAGTTCTTC
TRBD1,TRBV15,.,TRBJ2-3,CATSLWDRSTDTQYF,TGTGCCACCAGCCTATGGGACAGGAGCACAGATACGCAGTATTTT
.,TRBV27,.,TRBJ2-3,CASSLWAGDTQYF,TGTGCCAGCAGTTTATGGGCCGGGGATACGCAGTATTTT
TRBD1,TRBV6-2/TRBV6-3,.,TRBJ2-1,CASTPKGQVRNEQFF,TGTGCCAGCACCCCCAAAGGACAGGTGAGGAATGAGCAGTTCTTC
.,TRBV18,.,TRBJ1-1,CASSPSLRQGNLNTEAFF,TGTGCCAGCTCACCATCTCTACGCCAGGGAAATTTGAACACTGAAGCTTTCTTT
TRBD2,TRBV3-1/TRBV3-2,.,TRBJ2-5,CASSQRRTSGRTTQGETQYF,TGTGCCAGCAGCCAAAGGAGGACTAGCGGGAGGACAACCCAGGGGGAGACCCAGTACTTC
TRBD1,TRBV5-4,.,TRBJ1-2,CASSLGQGLGYTF,TGTGCCAGCAGCCTGGGACAGGGACTGGGCTACACCTTC
.,TRBV5-8,.,TRBJ1-5,CASSLEGRMSNQPQHF,TGTGCCAGCAGCTTGGAGGGCAGGATGAGCAATCAGCCCCAGCATTTT
.,TRBV2,.,TRBJ2-5,CASSEDVGVETQYF,TGTGCCAGCAGTGAGGATGTGGGCGTGGAGACCCAGTACTTC
TRBD2,TRBV5-4,.,TRBJ2-1,CAAAGGTSAHEQFF,TGTGCCGCAGCGGGGGGGACTAGTGCCCATGAGCAGTTCTTC
TRBD2,TRBV13,.,TRBJ2-3,CASSLGLMRASGGALDTQYF,TGTGCCAGCAGCTTAGGCCTAATGAGGGCTAGCGGGGGGGCTTTGGATACGCAGTATTTT
.,TRBV19,few,TRBJ1-5,CASRDNNNQPQHF,TGTGCCAGCCGGGACAACAACAATCAGCCCCAGCATTTT
TRBD2,TRBV28,.,TRBJ2-3,CASRSQRGGPRGTDTQYF,TGTGCCAGCAGGAGTCAGCGGGGGGGCCCCCGGGGCACAGATACGCAGTATTTT
.,TRBV5-4,.,TRBJ2-7,CASSHIGVQGEQYF,TGTGCCAGCAGCCACATCGGGGTACAGGGAGAGCAGTACTTC
TRBD2,TRBV11-2,.,TRBJ2-1,CASSLDSGGGGEQFF,TGTGCCAGCAGCTTAGATTCGGGAGGAGGAGGTGAGCAGTTCTTC
TRBD1,TRBV7-2,.,TRBJ1-2,CASSFPGQRLYGYTF,TGTGCCAGCAGCTTCCCGGGACAGCGTCTCTATGGCTACACCTTC
.,TRBV4-1,.,TRBJ2-5,CASSQDPLGRGGETQYF,TGCGCCAGCAGCCAAGATCCGTTGGGACGGGGTGGGGAGACCCAGTACTTC
.,TRBV5-1,few,TRBJ1-2,CASSLMGEYGYTF,TGCGCCAGCAGCTTAATGGGCGAATATGGCTACACCTTC
TRBD1,TRBV27,.,TRBJ1-2,CASSLQRDSYGYTF,TGTGCCAGCAGTTTACAGCGGGACAGCTATGGCTACACCTTC
.,TRBV10-2,.,TRBJ2-7,CATTDSYEQYF,TGCGCCACGACAGACTCGTACGAGCAGTACTTC
.,TRBV7-9,.,TRBJ1-5,CASGWGTNQPQHF,TGTGCCAGCGGCTGGGGCACTAATCAGCCCCAGCATTTT
.,TRBV29-1,few,TRBJ2-5,CSVEVVRQTQYF,TGCAGCGTTGAAGTCGTCCGTCAGACCCAGTACTTC
TRBD1,TRBV19,.,TRBJ1-2,CASSPDRGAYTF,TGTGCCAGTAGCCCGGACAGGGGGGCCTACACCTTC
.,TRBV27,.,TRBJ1-2,CASSLNPENYGYTF,TGTGCCAGCAGTTTAAATCCGGAGAACTATGGCTACACCTTC
.,TRBV18,.,TRBJ1-1,CASSPQRTGTEAFF,TGTGCCAGCTCTCCCCAGAGGACCGGGACTGAAGCTTTCTTT
.,TRBV28,.,TRBJ2-2,CASSTRRNTGELFF,TGTGCCAGCAGTACGAGACGGAACACCGGGGAGCTGTTTTTT
.,TRBV2,.,TRBJ2-3,CAIGIKVDTQYF,TGTGCCATCGGGATAAAAGTGGATACGCAGTATTTT
.,TRBV5-1,.,TRBJ2-5,CASSLEETQYF,TGCGCCAGCAGCTTAGAAGAGACCCAGTACTTC
TRBD2,TRBV18,.,TRBJ2-1,CASPPRRGGLGEQFF,TGTGCCAGCCCACCACGACGGGGGGGCCTGGGTGAGCAGTTCTTC
.,TRBV7-9,.,TRBJ1-1,CASSSQVNTEAFF,TGTGCCAGCAGCTCACAAGTGAACACTGAAGCTTTCTTT
TRBD1,TRBV7-2,.,TRBJ1-2,CASSPRTGLGYGYTF,TGTGCCAGCAGCCCTCGGACAGGGTTGGGGTATGGCTACACCTTC
.,TRBV19,once,TRBJ2-5,CASSRGAWETQYF,TGTGCCAGTAGTAGAGGGGCGTGGGAGACCCAGTACTTC
.,TRBV7-2,.,TRBJ2-1,CASTFTKTYIPRFWNEQFF,TGTGCCAGCACCTTTACGAAGACGTATATCCCTCGCTTTTGGAATGAGCAGTTCTTC
.,TRBV18,.,TRBJ2-7,CASSPPYSYEQYF,TGTGCCAGCTCACCACCCTACTCCTACGAGCAGTACTTC
.,TRBV5-1,.,TRBJ2-2,CASSLSLNRNTGELFF,TGCGCCAGCAGCTTGAGTCTAAACAGAAACACCGGGGAGCTGTTTTTT
.,TRBV6-5,.,TRBJ1-2,CAIRPPANYGYTF,TGTGCCATCCGACCCCCCGCTAACTATGGCTACACCTTC
.,TRBV27,.,TRBJ1-2,CASSGRNYGYTF,TGTGCCAGCAGTGGGCGGAACTATGGCTACACCTTC
TRBD1,TRBV30,.,TRBJ1-6,CAWGQGDSPLHF,TGTGCCTGGGGACAGGGCGATTCACCCCTCCACTTT
.,TRBV28,.,TRBJ1-2,CASSYNPPDGYTF,TGTGCCAGCAGTTATAACCCTCCGGATGGCTACACCTTC
.,TRBV3-1/TRBV3-2,.,TRBJ1-2,CASSQGIGINYGYTF,TGTGCCAGCAGCCAAGGAATCGGGATTAACTATGGCTACACCTTC
TRBD1,TRBV24-1,.,TRBJ2-3,CATSDLDRGTDTQYF,TGTGCCACCAGTGACTTAGACAGGGGAACAGATACGCAGTATTTT
.,TRBV9,.,TRBJ2-7,CASSVESLSYEQYF,TGTGCCAGCAGCGTAGAGTCCCTGTCCTACGAGCAGTACTTC
.,TRBV14,.,TRBJ2-1,CASSPLVVGEQFF,TGTGCCAGCAGCCCCCTGGTCGTGGGGGAGCAGTTCTTC
.,TRBV14,.,TRBJ1-2,CASSQLRGTNYGYTF,TGTGCCAGCAGCCAATTAAGGGGGACTAACTATGGCTACACCTTC
TRBD1,TRBV6-5,.,TRBJ2-7,CASSYQPGQGPYEQYF,TGTGCCAGCAGTTACCAGCCGGGACAGGGTCCCTACGAGCAGTACTTC
.,TRBV2,.,TRBJ2-1,CASRGLNEQFF,TGTGCCAGCAGGGGGCTGAATGAGCAGTTCTTC